The source of this T cell receptor (beta chain) is a study of T cell changes during pregnancy in multiple sclerosis. Between the trimmed V and J ends, which lost 7 bases and 3 bases, there was a span of 17 bases. CDR3 size: 15 residues. From germline, CDR1 is MNHEY and CDR2 SMNVEV (reference sequence). Some clones are missing from TCRdb's copy, which holds only in-frame ones; the method was immunoSEQ multiplex PCR. The sample lists over 45,000 clones, 70% to 90% occurring once. The sample in question was CD4+ T cells from peripheral blood mononuclear cells, obtained in the third trimester of pregnancy. The chain employs TRBV27 and TRBJ2-3; tentatively, D is TRBD2 (5 bases). This TCR was recovered from a female donor with multiple sclerosis, enrolled in a pregnancy study. The CDR3, as DNA: TGTGCCAGCACCAGCGGAGGTGGTGATACAGATACGCAGTATTTT. Its translation: CASTSGGGDTDTQYF.